One and the same sample provided the 25 T cell receptor beta chains below, sequenced in a study of blood T cells in healthy people across ages. With a J-beta primer mix and a sample-barcoded 5' primer, a second PCR ran about 7 to 12 cycles. A single record per CDR3 protein comes from TCRdb applying MiXCR to the 5' RACE reads. The data contain approximately 820,000 distinct CDR3 sequences, around two fifths of them seen just once; the ten biggest clones take up approximately 20%. Input material: blood. The receptors shown here come from a man in his sixties in good health.

A word on this clonotype: A single base separates this from a much larger clone, so it may be a read error. The J gene is TRBJ2-1, the V gene TRBV4-3; D is ambiguous. The tail of the sequence fits TRBJ2-7 better, so the J call may be wrong. The length of the CDR3 is 14 residues. The V gene's germline CDR1 is LGHNA and CDR2 YSLEER. The CDR3, as DNA: TGCGCCAGCAGCCAAGAAGGGTGGCACAATGAGCAGTACTTC. It codes for CASSQEGWHNEQYF.

V is TRBV9 and J is TRBJ1-6; D is possibly TRBD1 (5 bases). The germline V and J ends were trimmed by 3 bases and 13 bases, with 20 bases remaining between them. Germline V gives CDR1 SGDLS, CDR2 YYNGEE. This CDR3 has 15 residues. CDR3: CASSAAGRGERPLHF. In DNA form, the CDR3 reads TGTGCCAGCAGCGCCGCCGGGAGGGGTGAGAGGCCCCTCCACTTT.

Only a few counts were recorded for this clonotype. The chain links TRBV7-2 to TRBJ1-2; D is undetermined. Germline-derived CDR1 and CDR2 are SGHTA and FQGNSA. This CDR3 spans 15 amino acids. Deletions cut 1 base from V and 4 bases from J, with 13 bases between. The CDR3 here is CASSLDSGTAYGYTF. The DNA of the CDR3 is TGTGCCAGCAGCTTAGACTCCGGCACTGCCTATGGCTACACCTTC.

This chain connects TRBV9 to TRBJ2-1; 9 bases fit TRBD2. This CDR3 has 16 residues. Trimming cost V 3 bases and J 2 bases; bases outside gene matches: 6. Germline-derived CDR1 and CDR2 are SGDLS and YYNGEE. In nucleotides, the CDR3 is TGTGCCAGCAGCGCCCTTAGCGGGGGCACCTACAATGAGCAGTTCTTC. Translating it yields CASSALSGGTYNEQFF. The full variable domain, with the rest looked up from reference TRBV9 and TRBJ2-1, is DSGVTQTPKHLITATGQRVTLRCSPRSGDLSVYWYQQSLDQGLQFLIQYYNGEERAKGNILERFSAQQFPDLHSELNLSSLELGDSALYFCASSALSGGTYNEQFFGPGTRLTVL.

The genes are TRBV12-3 or TRBV12-4 and TRBJ2-7; D might be TRBD2 (6 bases). With 5 bases removed from V and 11 bases from J, the gap between germline ends came to 16 bases. The CDR3 runs 12 residues. The CDR3 DNA is TGTGCCAGCAGTCCAGGGACTGCCCCTGAGTACTTC. Its protein is CASSPGTAPEYF.

The chain combines TRBV7-8 with TRBJ2-1, with D perhaps given as TRBD1 or TRBD2 (6 bases each). From germline, CDR1 is SGHVS and CDR2 FQNEAQ. The CDR3 length is 17 residues. V was cut by 5 bases and J by 4 bases, with 21 bases left in between. CDR3 in DNA: TGTGCCAGCAGCCCCCCGAGGAGGGGGTCCTTATACAATGAGCAGTTCTTC. It yields the protein CASSPPRRGSLYNEQFF.

The V call is TRBV6-2 or TRBV6-3, the J call TRBJ2-1; perhaps D is TRBD1 or TRBD2 (6 bases each). V gave up 4 bases and J gave up 6 bases, with 13 bases separating them. This CDR3 contains 14 residues. Germline V lookup: CDR1 MNHEY, CDR2 SVGEGT. In DNA form, the CDR3 reads TGTGCCAGCAGTTCCAGAGGGGGGCCCAATGAGCAGTTCTTC. Amino acids: CASSSRGGPNEQFF.

This chain uses TRBV7-9 with TRBJ2-1; 10 bases match TRBD2. Germline V CDR1 and CDR2: SEHNR, FQNEAQ (reference sequence). V lost 1 base to trimming and J lost 4 bases; unmatched junction nucleotides: 10. The CDR3 consists of 18 residues. CDR3 protein: CASSLGLAGELIYNEQFF. The CDR3 DNA is TGTGCCAGCAGCTTAGGGCTAGCGGGGGAGCTGATATACAATGAGCAGTTCTTC.

This clonotype was detected a few times. This sequence joins TRBV6-6 and TRBJ2-3, with TRBD1 matching over 8 bases. The CDR3 length is 15 residues. Germline assignment: CDR1 MNHNY and CDR2 SVGAGI (reference sequence). J was trimmed by 2 bases and V by 6 bases; bases with no gene match: 7. The CDR3 protein is CASSLAGGDTDTQYF. The CDR3 DNA reads TGTGCCAGCAGCTTGGCAGGGGGCGACACAGATACGCAGTATTTT.

This clonotype was seen only a few times. The rearrangement links TRBV6-2 or TRBV6-3 to TRBJ2-7; D unresolved. Germline CDR1 is MNHEY and CDR2 is SVGEGT. CDR3 length: 14 residues. Trimming cost V 2 bases and J 1 base, with 9 bases left between them. CDR3 loop: CASSYGRKSYEQYF. In DNA form, the CDR3 reads TGTGCCAGCAGTTACGGACGGAAGTCCTACGAGCAGTACTTC.

The chain is built from TRBV2 and TRBJ1-5; TRBD1 might be the D (6 bases). V was pared by 5 bases and J by 1 base, with 12 bases between. The CDR3 runs to 15 residues. Per germline, CDR1 SNHLY and CDR2 FYNNEI. In nucleotides, the CDR3 is TGTGCCAGCAGTCACGAGGGGGAAAGCAATCAGCCCCAGCATTTT. Translating it yields CASSHEGESNQPQHF. The full variable domain, completed using reference TRBV2 and TRBJ1-5, is EPEVTQTPSHQVTQMGQEVILRCVPISNHLYFYWYRQILGQKVEFLVSFYNNEISEKSEIFDDQFSVERPDGSNFTLKIRSTKLEDSAMYFCASSHEGESNQPQHFGDGTRLSIL.

This chain joins TRBV4-1 and TRBJ2-5; D assignment may be TRBD1 or TRBD2 (7 bases each). Germline V gene data show CDR1 as MGHRA and CDR2 as YSYEKL. The V gene lost 0 bases and the J gene lost 5 bases, with 16 bases spanning the gap. The CDR3 is 16 residues long. The CDR3 nucleotides are TGCGCCAGCAGCCAAGATGGGAGGGGGCTCGAGGAGACCCAGTACTTC. Translated: CASSQDGRGLEETQYF.

There are a few counts of this clonotype. The chain carries TRBV20-1 and TRBJ2-3; tentative D call: TRBD1 (6 bases). From germline, CDR1 is DFQATT and CDR2 SNEGSKA (reference sequence). The CDR3 has 13 residues. V lost 1 base to trimming and J lost 5 bases, with 10 bases between them. DNA for the CDR3: TGCAGTGCTAGAGTTTCAGGGGTAGATACGCAGTATTTT. It is translated as CSARVSGVDTQYF.

The chain joins TRBV20-1 to TRBJ2-3; TRBD2 matches at 7 bases. CDR3 length: 14 residues. Trimming cost V 6 bases and J 0 bases; bases outside gene matches: 6. CDR1 is DFQATT and CDR2 is SNEGSKA in the germline V gene (reference sequence). The CDR3 sequence is CSARTRGSTDTQYF. The CDR3 DNA is TGCAGTGCCAGGACTAGAGGTAGCACAGATACGCAGTATTTT.

CDR3 in amino acids: CASSRFSGGTDTQYF. Written as DNA, the CDR3 is TGTGCCAGCAGCCGTTTTAGCGGGGGCACAGATACGCAGTATTTT. The J gene is TRBJ2-3, the V gene TRBV3-1, with 8 bases lining up with TRBD2. The germline V gene encodes CDR1 LGHDT and CDR2 YNNKEL (reference sequence). The CDR3 consists of 15 residues. The V gene end was trimmed by 4 bases and the J gene end by 1 base; junction bases not matched to a gene: 4.

This clonotype occurred once. The genes are TRBV2 and TRBJ2-1, with D tentatively TRBD1 or TRBD2 (5 bases each). V was clipped by 6 bases and J by 7 bases, with 25 bases between them. CDR1 SNHLY and CDR2 FYNNEI come from the germline V gene. The CDR3 is 17 amino acids. CDR3 loop: CASRYKPGPTSGNEQFF. The CDR3, as DNA: TGTGCCAGCAGATATAAGCCGGGACCAACGTCCGGGAATGAGCAGTTCTTC.

This clonotype has just a few counts. The gene calls are TRBV6-5 and TRBJ2-5, with D possibly being TRBD1 or TRBD2 (5 bases each). The V gene lost 4 bases and the J gene lost 5 bases, with 17 bases spanning the gap. The germline gives CDR1 MNHEY, CDR2 SVGAGI. The CDR3 consists of 15 residues. The chain's CDR3 is CASSFGPGRVETQYF. The CDR3 DNA is TGTGCCAGCAGTTTTGGACCGGGACGGGTGGAGACCCAGTACTTC.

In this sample, this clonotype turned up a few times. The chain joins TRBV7-2 to TRBJ2-1, with TRBD2 matching 11 bases. Germline-derived CDR1 and CDR2 are SGHTA and FQGNSA. Trimming took 0 bases from V and 8 from J; bases not matched to a gene: 6. CDR3 size: 16 residues. The CDR3 DNA reads as TGTGCCAGCAGCTTAGCGCTAGCGGGGGGCCAGGATGAGCAGTTCTTC. Translation: CASSLALAGGQDEQFF.

The chain is built from TRBV29-1 and TRBJ2-7, with D tentatively TRBD1 (6 bases). Germline CDR1 SQVTM, CDR2 ANQGSEA. The CDR3 is made up of 12 amino acids. As DNA, the CDR3 is TGCAGGCGCAGGGGCCTTCCCTACGAGCAGTACTTC. Its protein is CRRRGLPYEQYF.

The rearrangement joins TRBV6-1 to TRBJ2-5; a possible D gene is TRBD2 (6 bases). The CDR3 is made up of 12 amino acids. Between the trimmed V and J ends, which lost 3 bases and 7 bases, there was a span of 9 bases. The germline CDR1 and CDR2 sequences are MNHNS and SASEGT. CDR3 coding DNA: TGTGCCAGCAGTGATGCGGGGACGACCCAGTACTTC. Encoded protein: CASSDAGTTQYF.

V is TRBV12-3 or TRBV12-4 and J is TRBJ1-4; possibly TRBD1 for D (5 bases). CDR3 length equals 14 residues. V lost 6 bases to trimming and J lost 7 bases, with 15 bases between them. The CDR3 nucleotides are TGTGCCAGCAGCCCATCGCAGGGCTCTGAAAAACTGTTTTTT. Residues: CASSPSQGSEKLFF.

This clonotype has only a few counts. The gene calls are TRBV20-1 and TRBJ2-1; D remains ambiguous. CDR3 length: 13 amino acids. CDR1 DFQATT and CDR2 SNEGSKA come from the germline V gene (reference sequence). V was pared by 0 bases and J by 9 bases, with 12 bases between. CDR3 sequence (DNA): TGCAGTGCTAGAGATCGAGTAAACGGTGAGCAGTTCTTC. It yields the protein CSARDRVNGEQFF.

J is TRBJ2-7 and V is TRBV5-5; perhaps D is TRBD1 or TRBD2 (6 bases each). The germline V gene encodes CDR1 SGHKS and CDR2 YYEKEE (reference sequence). CDR3 size: 13 residues. The V and J ends lost 5 bases and 4 bases respectively, with 13 bases between them. The CDR3 DNA follows: TGTGCCAGCAGGACTACAGGGAGGTACGAGCAGTACTTC. This translates into CASRTTGRYEQYF.

The chain employs TRBV25-1 and TRBJ1-2; 7 bases map to TRBD1. CDR1 and CDR2 from the germline V gene are MGHDK and SYGVNS. The CDR3 runs 15 residues. The V and J ends lost 1 base and 0 bases, in that order; junction bases with no gene match: 2. The DNA of the CDR3 is TGTGCCAGCAGTGAATGGGGGACAGCTAACTATGGCTACACCTTC. This sequence encodes CASSEWGTANYGYTF.

This clonotype was seen at least ten times. The chain joins TRBV20-1 to TRBJ2-7; D gene unclear. This CDR3 region has 12 residues. Looked up from germline, CDR1 is DFQATT and CDR2 is SNEGSKA (reference sequence). V dropped 4 bases and J dropped 2 bases, with 9 bases sitting between them. CDR3: CSAIGGTYEQYF. The CDR3 coding sequence is TGCAGTGCTATCGGCGGCACCTACGAGCAGTACTTC.